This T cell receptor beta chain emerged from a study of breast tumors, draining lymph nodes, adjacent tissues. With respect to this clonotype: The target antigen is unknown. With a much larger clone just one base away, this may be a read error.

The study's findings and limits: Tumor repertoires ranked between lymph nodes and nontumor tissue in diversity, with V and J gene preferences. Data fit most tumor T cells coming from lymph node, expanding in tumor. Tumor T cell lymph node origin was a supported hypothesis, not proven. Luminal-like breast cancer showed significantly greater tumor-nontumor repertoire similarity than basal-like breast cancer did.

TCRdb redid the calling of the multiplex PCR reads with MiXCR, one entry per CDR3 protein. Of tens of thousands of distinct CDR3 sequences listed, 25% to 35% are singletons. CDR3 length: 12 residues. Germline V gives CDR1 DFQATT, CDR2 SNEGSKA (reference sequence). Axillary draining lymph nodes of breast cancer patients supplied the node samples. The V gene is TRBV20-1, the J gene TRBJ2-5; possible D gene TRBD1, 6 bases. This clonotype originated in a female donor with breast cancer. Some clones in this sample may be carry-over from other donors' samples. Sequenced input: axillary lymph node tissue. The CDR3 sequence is CSTRRQGETQYF. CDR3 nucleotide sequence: TGCAGTACTAGACGGCAGGGGGAGACCCAGTACTTC.